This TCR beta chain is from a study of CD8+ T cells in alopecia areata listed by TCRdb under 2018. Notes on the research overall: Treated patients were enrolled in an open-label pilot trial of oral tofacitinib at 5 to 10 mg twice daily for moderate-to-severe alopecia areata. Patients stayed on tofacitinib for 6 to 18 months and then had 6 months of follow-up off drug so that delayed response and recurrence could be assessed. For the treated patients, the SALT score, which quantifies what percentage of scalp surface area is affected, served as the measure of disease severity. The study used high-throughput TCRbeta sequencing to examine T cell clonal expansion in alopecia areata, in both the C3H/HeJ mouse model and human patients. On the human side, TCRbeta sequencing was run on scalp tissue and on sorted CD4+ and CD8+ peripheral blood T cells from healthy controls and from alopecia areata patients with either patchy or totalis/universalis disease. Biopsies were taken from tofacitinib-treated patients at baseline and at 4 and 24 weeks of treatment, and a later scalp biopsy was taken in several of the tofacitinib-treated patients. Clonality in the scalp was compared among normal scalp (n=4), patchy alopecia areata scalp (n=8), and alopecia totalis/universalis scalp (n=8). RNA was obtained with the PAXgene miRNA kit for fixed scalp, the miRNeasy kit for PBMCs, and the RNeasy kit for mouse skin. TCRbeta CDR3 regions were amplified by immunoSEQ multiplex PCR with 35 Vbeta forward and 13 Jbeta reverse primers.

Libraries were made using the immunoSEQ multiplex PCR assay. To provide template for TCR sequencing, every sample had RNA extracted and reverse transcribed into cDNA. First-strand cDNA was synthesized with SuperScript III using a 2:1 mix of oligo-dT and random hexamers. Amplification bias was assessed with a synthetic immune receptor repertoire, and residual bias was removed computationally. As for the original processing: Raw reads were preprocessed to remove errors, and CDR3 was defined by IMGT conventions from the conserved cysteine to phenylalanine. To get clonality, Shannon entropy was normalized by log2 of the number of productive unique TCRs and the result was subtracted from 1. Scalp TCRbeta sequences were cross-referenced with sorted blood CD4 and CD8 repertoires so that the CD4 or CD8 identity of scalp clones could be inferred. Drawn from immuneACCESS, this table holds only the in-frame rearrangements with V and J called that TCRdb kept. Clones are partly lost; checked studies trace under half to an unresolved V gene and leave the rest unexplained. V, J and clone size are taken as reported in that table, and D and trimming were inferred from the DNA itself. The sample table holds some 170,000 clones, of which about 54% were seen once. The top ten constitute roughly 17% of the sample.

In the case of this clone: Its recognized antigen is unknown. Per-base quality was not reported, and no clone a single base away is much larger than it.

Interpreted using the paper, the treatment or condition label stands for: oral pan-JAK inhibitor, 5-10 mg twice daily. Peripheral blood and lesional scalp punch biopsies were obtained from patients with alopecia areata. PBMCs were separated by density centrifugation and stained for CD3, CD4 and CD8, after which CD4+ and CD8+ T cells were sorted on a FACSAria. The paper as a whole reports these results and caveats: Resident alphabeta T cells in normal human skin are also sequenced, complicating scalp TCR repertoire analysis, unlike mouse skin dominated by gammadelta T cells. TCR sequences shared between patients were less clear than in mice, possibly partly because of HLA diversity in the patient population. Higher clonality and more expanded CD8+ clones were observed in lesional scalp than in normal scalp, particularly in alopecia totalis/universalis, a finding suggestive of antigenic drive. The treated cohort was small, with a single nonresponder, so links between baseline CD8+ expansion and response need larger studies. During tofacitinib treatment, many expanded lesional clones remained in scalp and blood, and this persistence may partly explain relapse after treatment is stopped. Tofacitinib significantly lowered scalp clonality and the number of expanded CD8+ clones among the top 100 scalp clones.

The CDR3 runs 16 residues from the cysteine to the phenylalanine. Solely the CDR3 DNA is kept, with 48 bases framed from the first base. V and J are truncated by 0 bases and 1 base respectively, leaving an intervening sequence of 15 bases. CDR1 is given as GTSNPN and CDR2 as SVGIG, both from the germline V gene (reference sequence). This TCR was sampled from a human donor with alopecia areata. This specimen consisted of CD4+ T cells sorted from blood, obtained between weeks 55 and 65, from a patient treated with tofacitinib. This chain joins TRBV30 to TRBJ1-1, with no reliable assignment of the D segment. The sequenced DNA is TGTGCCTGGAGTGTAATTCGGGCAATGGGGAACACTGAAGCTTTCTTT. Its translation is CAWSVIRAMGNTEAFF.